A selection of T cell receptor beta chains follows, all from one sample in a study of tumor and adjacent non-tumor tissue in lung cancer. TCRdb re-called the multiplex PCR reads with MiXCR, one entry per CDR3 protein. The top ten hold approximately 12% of the sample, which has 60,000 to 85,000 distinct CDR3 sequences, over 80% seen once. The sample was lung tumor tissue. The receptors originated from a woman aged 50 to 60 with non-small cell lung cancer. CDR3s include the opening cysteine and the closing phenylalanine or tryptophan. The order of the fields is J gene, V gene, clone size, D gene, CDR3 DNA, CDR3 protein. A D gene is named only where the DNA matches it firmly. Clone size is given for some rows only: seen once, a few or many times, or a class if the clone is expanded.

TRBJ2-3 TRBV2 once TRBD2 TGTGCCAGCAGATTAGCGGGAGTGGGGACATATACGCAGTATTTT CASRLAGVGTYTQYF
TRBJ2-5 TRBV12-3/TRBV12-4 NA TRBD2 TGTGCCAACAGTAAATGTGGACTAGCGCAGGAGACCCAGTACTTC CANSKCGLAQETQYF
TRBJ2-5 TRBV6-2/TRBV6-3 NA NA TGTGCCAGCAGCCGGACCCCTCTTCTAGTGGGAACCCAAGAGACCCAGTACTTC CASSRTPLLVGTQETQYF
TRBJ1-2 TRBV10-3 NA NA TGTGTCATCAATGAGAGCGGGTACCCCCCTGGCTATGGCTACACCTTC CVINESGYPPGYGYTF
TRBJ2-5 TRBV4-2 few NA TGTACCAGCAGCCAGGCTCACGGGGGCCACCAAGAGACCCAGTACTTC CTSSQAHGGHQETQYF
TRBJ1-1 TRBV29-1 NA NA TGCAGCATTGTAGCACCGAACATTGAAGCTTTCTTT CSIVAPNIEAFF
TRBJ2-3 TRBV12-3/TRBV12-4 NA NA TGTGCCAGCAGTTTAGAGACACTAAGCATAGATATACAGTATTTT CASSLETLSIDIQYF
TRBJ1-3 TRBV29-1 NA NA TGCAGCGTTGAACGGTGGGCGTTATCTGGAAACACCATATATTTT CSVERWALSGNTIYF
TRBJ2-7 TRBV3-1 NA NA TGTGCCAGCAGCCAAGATCGGAGAAAGCAGTACTTC CASSQDRRKQYF
TRBJ2-1 TRBV4-3 once TRBD2 TGCGCCAATAGCCAAGAATTTAGCGGGAGGGTGAGCTCCTACAATGAGCAGTTCTTC CANSQEFSGRVSSYNEQFF
TRBJ1-6 TRBV11-2 NA NA TGTGCCAGCAACTTGTCCGGGACAAATAATTCACCCCTCTACTTT CASNLSGTNNSPLYF
TRBJ2-1 TRBV10-2 NA NA TGCGCCAGCAGTTCGAGCCGACGGGGAAATGAGGAGTTCTTC CASSSSRRGNEEFF
TRBJ1-1 TRBV4-1 NA NA TGCGCCAACAGCCAAGATCTCTACAGGGTCGGCACTGAGTCTTTCTTT CANSQDLYRVGTESFF
TRBJ2-1 TRBV11-2 NA NA TGTGCCAACAGCTTAGAATTGGGACAACACAATGAGCAGTTCTTC CANSLELGQHNEQFF
TRBJ2-7 TRBV20-1 NA TRBD2 TGCAGTGCTAGGAAGGGGGGGACTAGCGGGAGCGTGCAGTACTTC CSARKGGTSGSVQYF
TRBJ1-5 TRBV4-1 NA NA TGCGCCAGCAGCCAAAAGGACTGGGGGTTACCCCAGCATTTT CASSQKDWGLPQHF
TRBJ1-1 TRBV12-3/TRBV12-4 NA NA TGTACCAGTAGTCCCACAGGGAAAACTGAAGCTTTCTTT CTSSPTGKTEAFF
TRBJ2-3 TRBV5-6 NA NA NA CASSPSFASGTDTQYF
TRBJ2-7 TRBV11-2 once NA TGTACCAGCAGCTTAGGACGGACGTCCTACGAGCAGTACTTC CTSSLGRTSYEQYF
TRBJ2-2 TRBV24-1 few TRBD2 TGTGCCACCAGTGATTTGTCTAGCGGGAGAGGGACAGGGGAGCTGTTTTTT CATSDLSSGRGTGELFF
TRBJ2-2 TRBV6-5 NA NA TGTGCCAGCAGGCCCAAGGGTCACGGGGAGCTGTCTTTT CASRPKGHGELSF
TRBJ2-4 TRBV20-1 NA TRBD2 TGCAGTGTCAGACTAGCGGAAGAAAAGATTCAGTGCTTC CSVRLAEEKIQCF
TRBJ2-3 TRBV10-3 NA TRBD2 TGTGCCATCAGTGGGGGACTAGGGGGAACAGTTACGCAGTATTTT CAISGGLGGTVTQYF
TRBJ2-1 TRBV6-1 NA NA TGCGCCACCACCTCCGGTGTGGGTAGCTTCTCCTACAATGAGCAGTTCTTC CATTSGVGSFSYNEQFF
TRBJ2-7 TRBV29-1 NA NA TGCAGCATTGAAGGGAGAACTAACAACGAGCAGTACTTC CSIEGRTNNEQYF
TRBJ2-3 TRBV20-1 once TRBD2 TGCAATGCTAGAGATTTCGGGGGGACTTCTGGTGCGCATTATTTT CNARDFGGTSGAHYF
TRBJ1-1 TRBV29-1 NA NA TGCAACGTTATTCTCTCCGAGCTCCCTGAAGCTTTCTTT CNVILSELPEAFF